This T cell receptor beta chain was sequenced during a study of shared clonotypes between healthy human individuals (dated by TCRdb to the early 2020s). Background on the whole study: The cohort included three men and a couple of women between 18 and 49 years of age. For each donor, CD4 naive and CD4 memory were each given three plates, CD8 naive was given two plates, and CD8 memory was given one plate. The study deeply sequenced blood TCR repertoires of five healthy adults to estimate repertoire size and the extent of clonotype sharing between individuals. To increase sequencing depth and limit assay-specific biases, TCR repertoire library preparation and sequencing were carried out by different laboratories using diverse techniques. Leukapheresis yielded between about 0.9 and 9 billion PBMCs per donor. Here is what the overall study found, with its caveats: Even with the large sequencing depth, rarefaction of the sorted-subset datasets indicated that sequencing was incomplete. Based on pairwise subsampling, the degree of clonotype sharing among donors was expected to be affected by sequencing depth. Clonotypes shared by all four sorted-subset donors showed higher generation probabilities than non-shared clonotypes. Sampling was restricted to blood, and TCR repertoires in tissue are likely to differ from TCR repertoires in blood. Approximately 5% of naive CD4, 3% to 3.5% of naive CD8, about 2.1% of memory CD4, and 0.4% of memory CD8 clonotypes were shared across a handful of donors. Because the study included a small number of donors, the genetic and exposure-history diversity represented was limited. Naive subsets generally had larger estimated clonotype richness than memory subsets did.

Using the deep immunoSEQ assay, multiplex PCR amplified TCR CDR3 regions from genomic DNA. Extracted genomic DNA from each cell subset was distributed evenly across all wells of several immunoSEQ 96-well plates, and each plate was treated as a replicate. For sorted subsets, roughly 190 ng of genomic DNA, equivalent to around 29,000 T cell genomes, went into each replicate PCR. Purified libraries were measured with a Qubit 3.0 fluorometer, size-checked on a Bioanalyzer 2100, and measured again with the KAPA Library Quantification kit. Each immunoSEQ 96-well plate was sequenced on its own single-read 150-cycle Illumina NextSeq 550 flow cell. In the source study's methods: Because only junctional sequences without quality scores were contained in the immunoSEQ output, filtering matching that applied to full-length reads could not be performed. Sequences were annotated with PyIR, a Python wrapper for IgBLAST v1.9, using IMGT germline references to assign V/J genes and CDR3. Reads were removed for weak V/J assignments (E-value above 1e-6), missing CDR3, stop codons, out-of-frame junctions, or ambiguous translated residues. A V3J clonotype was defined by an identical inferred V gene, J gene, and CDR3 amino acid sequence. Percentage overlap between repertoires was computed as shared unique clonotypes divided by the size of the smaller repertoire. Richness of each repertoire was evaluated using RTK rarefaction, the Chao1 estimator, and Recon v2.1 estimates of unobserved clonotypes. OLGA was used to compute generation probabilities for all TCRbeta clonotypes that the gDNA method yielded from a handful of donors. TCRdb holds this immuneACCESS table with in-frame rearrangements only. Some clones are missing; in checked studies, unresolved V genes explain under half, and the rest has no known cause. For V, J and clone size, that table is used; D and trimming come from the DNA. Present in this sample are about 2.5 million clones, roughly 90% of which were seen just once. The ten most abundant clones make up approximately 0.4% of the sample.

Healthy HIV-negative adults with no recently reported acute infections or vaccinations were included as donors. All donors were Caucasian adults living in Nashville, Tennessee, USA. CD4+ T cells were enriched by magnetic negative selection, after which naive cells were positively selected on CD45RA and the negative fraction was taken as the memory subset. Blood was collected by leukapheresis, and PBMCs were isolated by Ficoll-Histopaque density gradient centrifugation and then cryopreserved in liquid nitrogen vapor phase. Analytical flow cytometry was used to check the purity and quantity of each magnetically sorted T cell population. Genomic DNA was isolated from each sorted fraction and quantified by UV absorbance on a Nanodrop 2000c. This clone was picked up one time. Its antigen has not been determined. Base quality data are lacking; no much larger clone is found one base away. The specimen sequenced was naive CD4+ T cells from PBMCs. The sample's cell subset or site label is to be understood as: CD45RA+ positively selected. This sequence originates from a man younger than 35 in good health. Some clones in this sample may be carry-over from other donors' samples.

The sequenced DNA: TGTGCCTGGAGTTTAGGCGGGCTTGGCTACACCTTC. It translates as CAWSLGGLGYTF. The sequence is built from TRBV30 and TRBJ1-2; a confident D gene designation cannot be given. The CDR3 sequence holds 12 residues, the cysteine and phenylalanine included. The sequence is cut down to CDR3 DNA, 36 bases in frame from base 1. V is reduced by 2 bases and J by 7 bases, leaving a spacing of 11 bases between them. Looking up the germline V gene (reference sequence) yields CDR1 GTSNPN and CDR2 SVGIG. With the portions outside the CDR3 filled from the reference TRBV30 and TRBJ1-2 genes, the complete variable region becomes SQTIHQWPATLVQPVGSPLSLECTVEGTSNPNLYWYRQAAGRGLQLLFYSVGIGQISSEVPQNLSASRPQDRQFILSSKKLLLSDSGFYLCAWSLGGLGYTFGSGTRLTVV.